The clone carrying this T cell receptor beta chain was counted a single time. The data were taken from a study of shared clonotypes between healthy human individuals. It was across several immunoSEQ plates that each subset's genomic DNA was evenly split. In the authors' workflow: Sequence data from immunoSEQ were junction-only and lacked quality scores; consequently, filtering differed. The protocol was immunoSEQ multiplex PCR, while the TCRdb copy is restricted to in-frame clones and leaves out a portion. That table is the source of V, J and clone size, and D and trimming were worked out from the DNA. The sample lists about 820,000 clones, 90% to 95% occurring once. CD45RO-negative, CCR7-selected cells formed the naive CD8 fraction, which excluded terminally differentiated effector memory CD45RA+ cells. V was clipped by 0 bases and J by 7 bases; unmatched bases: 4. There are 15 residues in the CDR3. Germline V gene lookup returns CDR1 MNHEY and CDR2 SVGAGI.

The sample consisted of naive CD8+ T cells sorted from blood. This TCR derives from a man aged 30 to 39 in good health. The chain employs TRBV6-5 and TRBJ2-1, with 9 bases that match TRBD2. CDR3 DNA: TGTGCCAGCAGTTACTCAATTAGCGGGAGTAATGAGCAGTTCTTC. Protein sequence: CASSYSISGSNEQFF.